Following are 22 T cell receptor beta chains from one sample sequenced in a study of PD-1 blockade in classical Hodgkin lymphoma. Repertoires were generated with immunoSEQ multiplex PCR, while TCRdb's copy carries only in-frame clones and drops some. The data show approximately 59,000 clones, with 80% to 95% seen just once and about 10% held by the top ten. Exposure to brentuximab vedotin varied, and each patient had relapsed following autologous stem cell transplantation. This specimen consisted of peripheral blood mononuclear cells (PBMCs), obtained before the second cycle of nivolumab. All receptors derive from a human donor with classical Hodgkin lymphoma.

V gene TRBV7-2 combines with J gene TRBJ2-7, with D perhaps TRBD2 (5 bases). V was clipped by 2 bases and J by 6 bases, with 5 bases between them. Germline CDR1 is SGHTA and CDR2 is FQGNSA. This CDR3 spans 11 amino acids. DNA for the CDR3: TGTGCCAGCAGCTTACTAGCCGAGCAGTACTTC. This sequence encodes CASSLLAEQYF.

This chain connects TRBV6-6 to TRBJ1-1, with D hard to call. CDR1 and CDR2 (germline): MNHNY, SVGAGI (reference sequence). V was shortened by 7 bases and J by 1 base, with 19 bases between the two germline ends. This CDR3 spans 16 amino acids. The CDR3: CASTKEGQWGNTEAFF. CDR3 in DNA: TGTGCCAGCACCAAGGAGGGCCAGTGGGGGAACACTGAAGCTTTCTTT.

V is TRBV18 and J is TRBJ1-3; D remains ambiguous. The CDR3 contains 14 residues. Looked up from germline, CDR1 is KGHSH and CDR2 is LQKENI. Trimming cost V 2 bases and J 7 bases, with 12 bases left between them. The CDR3 reads CASSPEASANTIYF. The CDR3 coding sequence is TGTGCCAGCTCACCAGAGGCTTCGGCGAACACCATATATTTT.

The chain links TRBV14 to TRBJ1-1; a possible D gene is TRBD1 (6 bases). From germline, CDR1 is SGHDN and CDR2 FVKESK. This CDR3 is 14 amino acids long. The V gene lost 4 bases and the J gene lost 5 bases, with 14 bases spanning the gap. The CDR3 loop is CASSLTGTLTEAFF. In DNA, the CDR3 is TGTGCCAGCAGCCTTACCGGGACATTGACTGAAGCTTTCTTT.

The chain links TRBV5-1 to TRBJ2-3; possibly TRBD1 for D (6 bases). Germline CDR1 and CDR2: SGHRS and YFSETQ. V lost 4 bases and J lost 3, with 15 bases in between. The CDR3 runs to 15 residues. This chain's CDR3 is CASSRMGAETDTQYF. In DNA, the CDR3 is TGCGCCAGCAGCCGCATGGGGGCCGAAACAGATACGCAGTATTTT.

The chain combines TRBV11-2 with TRBJ2-7; a weak D match, TRBD1 (5 bases). Per germline, CDR1 SGHAT and CDR2 FQNNGV. V lost 11 bases and J 5 bases, leaving 19 bases between the germline ends. The length of the CDR3 is 13 residues. CDR3 in amino acids: CAGAQSPRDEQYF. The DNA for the CDR3 is TGTGCCGGGGCCCAGTCCCCAAGAGACGAGCAGTACTTC.

This clone was seen a few times. J is TRBJ1-1 and V is TRBV5-1; D perhaps matches TRBD1 (6 bases). Germline lookup yields CDR1 SGHRS and CDR2 YFSETQ. The CDR3 runs 16 residues. V lost 0 bases and J 1 base, leaving 13 bases between the germline ends. CDR3 sequence reads: CASSLDRAMRNTEAFF. The CDR3 region has the DNA TGCGCCAGCAGCTTGGACAGGGCTATGAGGAACACTGAAGCTTTCTTT. Full variable domain (outside the CDR3, taken from reference TRBV5-1 and TRBJ1-1): KAGVTQTPRYLIKTRGQQVTLSCSPISGHRSVSWYQQTPGQGLQFLFEYFSETQRNKGNFPGRFSGRQFSNSRSEMNVSTLELGDSALYLCASSLDRAMRNTEAFFGQGTRLTVV.

V is TRBV7-2 and J is TRBJ1-1, with 10 positions matching TRBD1. Germline trimming cut 2 bases from V and 7 bases from J; bases unmatched to any gene: 1. Per the germline V gene, CDR1 is SGHTA and CDR2 is FQGNSA. The CDR3 sequence is 13 residues long. For the CDR3, the DNA is TGTGCCAGCAGCTTATGGACAGGGGGTGAAGCTTTCTTT. Amino acids: CASSLWTGGEAFF.

The genes are TRBV13 and TRBJ1-2, with 9 bases fitting TRBD1. Germline V lookup: CDR1 PRHDT, CDR2 FYEKMQ (reference sequence). The V segment lost 5 bases and the J segment 1 base; nucleotides outside the gene matches: 5. This CDR3 comprises 15 residues. The CDR3 nucleotides read TGTGCCAGCAGCACCGGGACAGGGTATAACTATGGCTACACCTTC. Its translation is CASSTGTGYNYGYTF.

Of note for this clone: This sample includes further DNA sequences coding for the same CDR3. V and J are TRBV18 and TRBJ1-5, with 9 bases that match TRBD1. Germline V gene data show CDR1 as KGHSH and CDR2 as LQKENI. V shed 6 bases, J shed 2 bases, and the junction held 5 bases outside the gene matches. This CDR3 is 15 amino acids long. CDR3 DNA: TGTGCCAGCTCGGCTGACAGGGGGGGCAATCAGCCCCAGCATTTT. Protein product: CASSADRGGNQPQHF.

This chain uses TRBV11-2 with TRBJ2-1, with TRBD2 identical over 14 bases. The V gene's germline CDR1 is SGHAT and CDR2 FQNNGV. After removal of 0 bases from V and 6 bases from J, the junction contained 13 bases not matched to a gene. This CDR3 has 20 residues. CDR3 amino acids: CASSLDGMLGLAGGTNEQFF. Written as DNA, the CDR3 is TGTGCCAGCAGCTTAGATGGTATGCTTGGACTAGCGGGGGGAACCAATGAGCAGTTCTTC.

The rearrangement links TRBV5-1 to TRBJ2-1, with 10 bases lining up with TRBD2. CDR3 size: 18 residues. Per the germline V gene, CDR1 is SGHRS and CDR2 is YFSETQ. Trimming at V came to 1 base and at J to 0 bases, leaving 7 bases not matched to a gene. The CDR3 loop is CASSLLAGVPSSYNEQFF. The CDR3 DNA sequence: TGCGCCAGCAGCTTGCTAGCGGGAGTCCCCAGCTCCTACAATGAGCAGTTCTTC.

This chain uses TRBV19 with TRBJ2-7; D is undetermined. Germline V gene sequence: CDR1 LNHDA, CDR2 SQIVND (reference sequence). V was shortened by 5 bases and J by 1 base, with 9 bases between the two germline ends. The CDR3 is made up of 13 amino acids. The CDR3 DNA reads as TGTGCCAGTAGTCGCACCGCTTCCTACGAGCAGTACTTC. Translated: CASSRTASYEQYF.

The rearrangement links TRBV2 to TRBJ2-1; TRBD2 matches at 13 bases. V shed 6 bases and J 5 bases; nucleotides not matched to a gene: 4. CDR1 is SNHLY, CDR2 FYNNEI, per germline. The CDR3 has 15 residues. In DNA, the CDR3 is TGTGCCAGCAGCGCCGGGACTAGCGGGAACAATGAGCAGTTCTTC. Its translation is CASSAGTSGNNEQFF.

The rearrangement joins TRBV13 to TRBJ2-5, with TRBD2 matching 8 bases. The CDR3 runs to 14 residues. CDR1 and CDR2 (germline): PRHDT, FYEKMQ (reference sequence). J lost 4 bases, V lost 5 bases, and 6 bases had no gene match. The CDR3 DNA sequence: TGTGCCAGCAGCCTAAACAGCGGGGGAGAGACCCAGTACTTC. It yields the protein CASSLNSGGETQYF.

The chain couples TRBV28 to TRBJ1-2; D might be TRBD1 (6 bases). V was shortened by 6 bases and J by 2 bases, with 22 bases between the two germline ends. The CDR3 is 17 residues long. CDR1 and CDR2 from the germline V gene are MDHEN and SYDVKM. CDR3 sequence (DNA): TGTGCCAGCAGCCTTGACGCGTACAGGGAGCCGAACTATGGCTACACCTTC. Protein sequence: CASSLDAYREPNYGYTF.

The chain recombines TRBV19 with TRBJ1-4; D not certain. This CDR3 region has 13 residues. Germline V gene data show CDR1 as LNHDA and CDR2 as SQIVND (reference sequence). The V end was cut by 6 bases, the J end by 3 bases, with 8 bases between. CDR3 protein: CASRDLANEKLFF. CDR3 sequence (DNA): TGTGCCAGTAGGGATCTTGCTAATGAAAAACTGTTTTTT.

This clone is a singleton in its sample. The chain carries TRBV9 and TRBJ2-3; 8 bases fit TRBD2. The trim removed 0 bases at V and 0 bases at J, leaving 3 bases unmatched. The CDR3 length is 16 residues. Germline V gene lookup returns CDR1 SGDLS and CDR2 YYNGEE. The DNA for the CDR3 is TGTGCCAGCAGCGTAGTTGCGGGGGGAAGCACAGATACGCAGTATTTT. Translation: CASSVVAGGSTDTQYF.

The rearrangement uses TRBV30 and TRBJ1-3, with D uncertain. Trimming took off 8 bases at V and 4 bases at J, with 6 bases between the two ends. This CDR3 contains 10 residues. CDR1 and CDR2 (germline): GTSNPN, SVGIG (reference sequence). Here the CDR3 reads CAGEGNTIYF. CDR3 nucleotide sequence: TGTGCCGGCGAGGGAAACACCATATATTTT.

V is TRBV28 and J is TRBJ2-5, with 15 positions matching TRBD2. Unmatched junction bases numbered 3, after V lost 3 bases and J lost 4 bases. Germline assignment: CDR1 MDHEN and CDR2 SYDVKM. This CDR3 contains 16 residues. The CDR3 DNA follows: TGTGCCAGCAGTTTCGGGACTAGCGGGAGGCCAGAGACCCAGTACTTC. Translating it yields CASSFGTSGRPETQYF.

The chain carries TRBV5-1 and TRBJ2-5; D gene ambiguous. Trimming removed 4 bases from V and 3 bases from J, with 4 bases in between. The CDR3 sequence is 11 residues long. Germline V gene sequence: CDR1 SGHRS, CDR2 YFSETQ. CDR3 in DNA: TGCGCCAGCAGCGCTAAAGAGACCCAGTACTTC. It codes for CASSAKETQYF.

The chain employs TRBV25-1 and TRBJ2-5; TRBD1 matches at 8 bases. The CDR3 contains 13 residues. The V gene's germline CDR1 is MGHDK and CDR2 SYGVNS. With 8 bases clipped from V and 2 bases from J, the junction kept 4 bases outside the gene matches. CDR3 DNA: TGTGCCAGCGGAACAGGGGGGCAAGAGACCCAGTACTTC. Translated: CASGTGGQETQYF. The whole variable domain, remainder taken from reference TRBV25-1 and TRBJ2-5, is EADIYQTPRYLVIGTGKKITLECSQTMGHDKMYWYQQDPGMELHLIHYSYGVNSTEKGDLSSESTVSRIRTEHFPLTLESARPSHTSQYLCASGTGGQETQYFGPGTRLLVL.